The 25 T cell receptor beta chains reported below all come from one sample, sequenced in a study of T cell repertoires in cytomegalovirus infection. The antigens these receptors bind are not known. From the reads, TCRdb called clonotypes with MiXCR, one entry per CDR3 protein. The profile shows about 830,000 distinct CDR3 sequences, around a third of them singletons. The sequencing used cultured CD8+ T cells from PBMCs, collected from culture after CMV antigen stimulation. Receptor source: a human donor in good health (CMV status not recorded). Some clones in this sample may be carry-over from other donors' samples.

The chain links TRBV6-2 or TRBV6-3 to TRBJ2-1; D unresolved. Trimming removed 0 bases from V and 8 bases from J, with 5 bases in between. CDR3 length equals 12 residues. Germline V lookup: CDR1 MNHEY, CDR2 SVGEGT. For the CDR3, the DNA is TGTGCCAGCAGTTACTCGAGGTATGAGCAGTTCTTC. Translated, it gives CASSYSRYEQFF.

This clonotype came up a few times. This chain joins TRBV27 and TRBJ1-4; no definite D call. V was trimmed by 0 bases and J by 3 bases, leaving 8 bases between them. Germline CDR1 reads MNHEY; CDR2 reads SMNVEV (reference sequence). This CDR3 is 15 amino acids long. Here the CDR3 DNA reads TGTGCCAGCAGTTTATCGAGCGTTGCTAATGAAAAACTGTTTTTT. It yields the protein CASSLSSVANEKLFF.

The chain has TRBV12-3 or TRBV12-4 and TRBJ1-2; 8 bases match TRBD1. Trimming at V came to 6 bases and at J to 4 bases, leaving 7 bases not matched to a gene. CDR3 length: 14 amino acids. CDR3 sequence: CASSPRDRSYGYTF. In DNA, the CDR3 is TGTGCCAGCAGCCCCCGGGACAGGTCCTATGGCTACACCTTC.

The table lists this clonotype with a few counts. V is TRBV27 and J is TRBJ2-3, with 12 bases fitting TRBD2. J gave up 5 bases and V 6 bases, and 9 bases lay outside the gene matches. In germline, CDR1 is MNHEY, CDR2 SMNVEV (reference sequence). This CDR3 comprises 16 residues. The CDR3 bases are TGTGCCAGCAGACCTGCTAGCGGGGGGGCGAGAGATACGCAGTATTTT. It codes for CASRPASGGARDTQYF.

There are many counts of this clonotype. The CDR3 region has the DNA TGTGCCAGCAGTTTAGCGGTGGCGGCCCCCTCCTACGAGCAGTACTTC. Its translation: CASSLAVAAPSYEQYF. This chain joins TRBV12-3 or TRBV12-4 and TRBJ2-7; the D is unclear. Trimming took off 0 bases at V and 0 bases at J, with 12 bases between the two ends. The CDR3 is made up of 16 amino acids.

This clonotype was seen only a few times. The J gene is TRBJ2-1, the V gene TRBV6-2 or TRBV6-3, with D uncertain. The germline V and J ends were trimmed by 6 bases and 5 bases, with 8 bases remaining between them. The CDR3 sequence is 12 residues long. Germline CDR1 MNHEY, CDR2 SVGEGT. This CDR3 reads CASRASNNEQFF. In DNA form, the CDR3 reads TGTGCCAGCAGGGCGTCCAACAATGAGCAGTTCTTC.

This clonotype has ten or more counts. V is TRBV27 and J is TRBJ2-3, with 13 bases identical to TRBD2. Germline V gene data show CDR1 as MNHEY and CDR2 as SMNVEV (reference sequence). This CDR3 is built from 17 residues. V dropped 9 bases and J dropped 2; count of bases not matched to a gene: 11. The CDR3 sequence: CARKLRTSGGNTDTQYF. The CDR3 nucleotides read TGTGCCAGGAAACTCCGGACTAGCGGGGGAAACACAGATACGCAGTATTTT.

This clonotype was observed a few times. The CDR3 sequence: CASSSMVAGGPHTQYF. Written as DNA, the CDR3 is TGTGCCAGCAGCTCCATGGTAGCGGGGGGGCCGCATACGCAGTATTTT. This chain uses TRBV7-3 with TRBJ2-3, with TRBD2 identical over 11 bases. Looked up from germline, CDR1 is SGHTA and CDR2 is FQGTGA. V lost 4 bases to trimming and J lost 7 bases; unmatched junction nucleotides: 10. The CDR3 extends over 16 amino acids. The full variable domain, rest sourced from reference TRBV7-3 and TRBJ2-3, is GAGVSQTPSNKVTEKGKYVELRCDPISGHTALYWYRQSLGQGPEFLIYFQGTGAADDSGLPNDRFFAVRPEGSVSTLKIQRTERGDSAVYLCASSSMVAGGPHTQYFGPGTRLTVL.

The chain links TRBV6-6 to TRBJ2-2, with 9 bases fitting TRBD2. V was pared by 2 bases and J by 7 bases, with 5 bases of the junction left unmatched. Germline V lookup: CDR1 MNHNY, CDR2 SVGAGI (reference sequence). The CDR3 extends over 15 amino acids. The CDR3 sequence is CASSYGGGGGGELFF. The DNA of the CDR3 is TGTGCCAGCAGTTACGGCGGGGGGGGTGGCGGGGAGCTGTTTTTT.

This chain joins TRBV2 and TRBJ2-7, with unresolved D. The CDR3 runs to 14 residues. V shed 4 bases and J shed 2 bases, with 12 bases lying between them. CDR1 is SNHLY and CDR2 is FYNNEI in the germline V gene. In DNA form, the CDR3 reads TGTGCCAGCAGTGTGGGCAGTTCCGCCTACGAGCAGTACTTC. This gives the protein CASSVGSSAYEQYF.

The rearrangement links TRBV7-6 to TRBJ1-1; no reliable D call. V was pared by 5 bases and J by 3 bases, with 13 bases between. This CDR3 spans 14 amino acids. Germline CDR1 SGHVS, CDR2 FNYEAQ. This chain's CDR3 is CASSGPDKHTEAFF. The CDR3 DNA follows: TGTGCCAGCAGCGGACCCGACAAACACACTGAAGCTTTCTTT. The variable domain in full, with the rest retrieved from reference TRBV7-6 and TRBJ1-1, is GAGVSQSPRYKVTKRGQDVALRCDPISGHVSLYWYRQALGQGPEFLTYFNYEAQQDKSGLPNDRFSAERPEGSISTLTIQRTEQRDSAMYRCASSGPDKHTEAFFGQGTRLTVV.

The chain joins TRBV12-3 or TRBV12-4 to TRBJ1-1, with D unclear. CDR3 length: 15 amino acids. V was cut by 4 bases and J by 2 bases, with 14 bases left in between. The CDR3 DNA reads TGTGCCAGCAGTTCTAACGGGTACGTCAACACTGAAGCTTTCTTT. Residues: CASSSNGYVNTEAFF.

The chain has TRBV12-3 or TRBV12-4 and TRBJ1-1; D is ambiguous. The CDR3 is 11 residues long. V lost 7 bases and J lost 8, with 11 bases in between. The CDR3 sequence: CASTRLGEAFF. The CDR3 bases are TGTGCCAGCACCCGCTTGGGGGAAGCTTTCTTT.

This clonotype has a count of ten or more. The chain recombines TRBV7-8 with TRBJ2-1; 11 nucleotides align to TRBD2. V lost 5 bases, J lost 8 bases, and 8 bases stayed unmatched. Germline-derived CDR1 and CDR2 are SGHVS and FQNEAQ. There are 15 residues in the CDR3. The CDR3 loop is CASSPRLAGRDEQFF. CDR3 nucleotides: TGTGCCAGCAGCCCGAGACTAGCGGGGAGGGATGAGCAGTTCTTC.

Points on this clonotype: Sequence at one end of the junction differs from germline and may be a read error. The chain is built from TRBV27 and TRBJ2-1, with TRBD2 identical over 8 bases. The CDR3 sequence is 12 residues long. Per the germline V gene, CDR1 is MNHEY and CDR2 is SMNVEV (reference sequence). The CDR3 bases are TGTGCCATTAGTCGGGGGGGCCGTGCCCAACTCTTC. Protein: CAISRGGRAQLF.

This clonotype was seen a handful of times. V gene TRBV10-3 combines with J gene TRBJ1-2, with D hard to call. V was trimmed by 6 bases and J by 5 bases, leaving 13 bases between them. The CDR3 has 13 amino acids. Germline assignment: CDR1 ENHRY and CDR2 SYGVKD. CDR3 in amino acids: CAISYDLNYGYTF. The CDR3 nucleotides read TGTGCCATCAGCTATGACCTAAATTATGGCTACACCTTC.

The rearrangement links TRBV28 to TRBJ2-7; 9 nucleotides match TRBD1. Looked up from germline, CDR1 is MDHEN and CDR2 is SYDVKM. Trimming removed 5 bases from V and 3 bases from J; junction bases left unmatched: 5. The CDR3 has 14 amino acids. CDR3 sequence reads: CASSLTGGIYEQYV. The CDR3 bases are TGTGCCAGCAGTCTCACAGGGGGCATCTACGAGCAGTACGTC.

This sequence joins TRBV5-4 and TRBJ2-6; the D gene is possibly TRBD1 (5 bases). Germline-derived CDR1 and CDR2 are SGHNT and YYREEE (reference sequence). Trimming shortened V by 1 base and J by 1 base, and 9 bases separated the two germline ends. The CDR3 is 16 amino acids. The CDR3 here is CASSLSQGSGANVLTF. DNA for the CDR3: TGTGCCAGCAGCTTGTCCCAGGGATCTGGGGCCAACGTCCTGACTTTC. Using reference TRBV5-4 and TRBJ2-6 for the parts outside the CDR3, the full variable domain is ETGVTQSPTHLIKTRGQQVTLRCSSQSGHNTVSWYQQALGQGPQFIFQYYREEENGRGNFPPRFSGLQFPNYSSELNVNALELDDSALYLCASSLSQGSGANVLTFGAGSRLTVL.

This chain links TRBV27 with TRBJ2-7; tentative D call: TRBD1 (5 bases). Germline V gene sequence: CDR1 MNHEY, CDR2 SMNVEV (reference sequence). Between the trimmed V and J ends, which lost 0 bases and 3 bases, there was a span of 9 bases. CDR3 length: 14 residues. The CDR3 region is CASSLSRTIYEQYF. For the CDR3, the DNA is TGTGCCAGCAGTTTATCGCGGACAATCTACGAGCAGTACTTC.

This clonotype turned up a few times. The V and J genes are TRBV5-5 and TRBJ2-7, with 7 bases fitting TRBD2. The germline V gene encodes CDR1 SGHKS and CDR2 YYEKEE (reference sequence). CDR3 length: 13 amino acids. V gave up 4 bases and J gave up 3 bases; unmatched junction bases: 4. The DNA for the CDR3 is TGTGCCAGCAGCAACGGGGGGTTCTACGAGCAGTACTTC. It yields the protein CASSNGGFYEQYF.

This clonotype turned up a few times. This chain joins TRBV6-4 and TRBJ1-4; D possibly corresponds to TRBD1 (5 bases). Germline CDR1 MRHNA, CDR2 SNTAGT. The CDR3 has 18 residues. The ends were cut back, 5 bases at V and 0 bases at J, with 19 bases in the middle. The CDR3, as DNA: TGTGCCAGCAGTCCTTCTCCCCTGGCGGGGCCAACTAATGAAAAACTGTTTTTT. Translated, it gives CASSPSPLAGPTNEKLFF.

This clonotype was seen a handful of times. The chain recombines TRBV6-5 with TRBJ2-7; D is ambiguous. Germline assignment: CDR1 MNHEY and CDR2 SVGAGI. Trimming pared 0 bases from V and 5 bases from J, leaving 8 bases between. There are 13 residues in the CDR3. The CDR3 nucleotides are TGTGCCAGCAGTTACTCGATAGAGGACGAGCAGTACTTC. This translates into CASSYSIEDEQYF.

The chain employs TRBV4-3 and TRBJ2-7; D unresolved. Germline V CDR1 and CDR2: LGHNA, YSLEER. The CDR3 extends over 17 amino acids. Between the trimmed V and J ends, which lost 0 bases and 1 base, there was a span of 16 bases. The CDR3 DNA follows: TGCGCCAGCAGCCAAGATATTCGAGTTGGAACTTCCTACGAGCAGTACGTC. Translated: CASSQDIRVGTSYEQYV.

This clonotype occurred a few times. V and J are TRBV19 and TRBJ2-5; TRBD1 matches at 8 bases. Germline V lookup: CDR1 LNHDA, CDR2 SQIVND (reference sequence). The ends lost 0 bases at V and 5 bases at J; junction bases unmatched: 5. The CDR3 is 15 residues long. The CDR3 region has the DNA TGTGCCAGTAGTATAGAGGGACAGGTATTGGAGACCCAGTACTTC. Protein sequence: CASSIEGQVLETQYF.

This sequence joins TRBV5-5 and TRBJ2-1, with TRBD1 matching 8 bases. CDR3 length equals 16 residues. V was pared by 4 bases and J by 2 bases, with 8 bases of the junction left unmatched. CDR1 is SGHKS and CDR2 is YYEKEE in the germline V gene (reference sequence). The CDR3 DNA reads TGTGCCAGCAGCCAGCCGACAGGGGTACCCTACAATGAGCAGTTCTTC. This sequence encodes CASSQPTGVPYNEQFF.